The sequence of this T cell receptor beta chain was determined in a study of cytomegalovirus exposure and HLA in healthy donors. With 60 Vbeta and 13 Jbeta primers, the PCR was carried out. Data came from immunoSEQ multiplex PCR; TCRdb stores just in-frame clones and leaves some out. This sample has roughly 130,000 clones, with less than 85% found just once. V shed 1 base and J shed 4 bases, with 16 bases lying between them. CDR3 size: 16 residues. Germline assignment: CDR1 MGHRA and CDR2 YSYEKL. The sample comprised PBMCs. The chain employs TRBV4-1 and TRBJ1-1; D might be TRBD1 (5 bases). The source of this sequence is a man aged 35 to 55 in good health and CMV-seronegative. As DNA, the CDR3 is TGCGCCAGCAGCCAAGCAGGCTCCCAAAGGGGCACTGAAGCTTTCTTT. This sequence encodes CASSQAGSQRGTEAFF.